The 7 T cell receptor beta chains below all came from one sample that was sequenced in a study of blood T cell repertoires in COVID-19. Generated by immunoSEQ multiplex PCR, the TCRdb table keeps only in-frame clones and is missing some. The table includes roughly 200,000 clones, 75% to 90% detected once. Sequenced input: PBMCs or T cells enriched from blood (not recorded which). The receptors were gathered from a man aged 25 to 40 who had recovered from COVID-19.

This sequence joins TRBV4-3 and TRBJ1-2; D unresolved. CDR1 and CDR2 (germline): LGHNA, YSLEER. Between the trimmed V and J ends, which lost 0 bases and 8 bases, there was a span of 13 bases. The CDR3 length is 14 residues. The CDR3 is CASSQDRGLGGYTF. The CDR3 nucleotides are TGCGCCAGCAGCCAAGATCGGGGTTTGGGGGGCTACACCTTC.

The gene calls are TRBV6-5 and TRBJ1-6, with 8 bases fitting TRBD1. The germline CDR1 and CDR2 sequences are MNHEY and SVGAGI. This CDR3 has 16 amino acids. The V segment lost 0 bases and the J segment 10 bases; nucleotides outside the gene matches: 8. In nucleotides, the CDR3 is TGTGCCAGCAGTTACTCCCAGGACAGGGCAGGGTCACCCCTCCACTTT. Encoded protein: CASSYSQDRAGSPLHF.

The chain couples TRBV3-1 (or the pseudogene TRBV3-2) to TRBJ2-3; the D gene is possibly TRBD2 (5 bases). Trimming took off 4 bases at V and 2 bases at J, with 16 bases between the two ends. This CDR3 region has 16 residues. Germline lookup yields CDR1 LGHDT and CDR2 YNNKEL (reference sequence). The CDR3 is CASSRPFGELTDTQYF. The CDR3 nucleotides are TGTGCCAGCAGCCGACCTTTCGGGGAGCTCACAGATACGCAGTATTTT.

This chain joins TRBV5-1 and TRBJ2-5; D is possibly TRBD2 (5 bases). The CDR3 is 12 amino acids. Germline lookup yields CDR1 SGHRS and CDR2 YFSETQ. Trimming took 3 bases from V and 5 from J, leaving 8 bases between them. Here the CDR3 reads CASSSGSETQYF. CDR3 bases: TGCGCCAGCAGCTCGGGATCCGAGACCCAGTACTTC.

The chain recombines TRBV4-3 with TRBJ1-4; weak D call: TRBD1 (5 bases). Germline CDR1 LGHNA, CDR2 YSLEER. The V gene lost 0 bases and the J gene lost 3 bases, with 11 bases spanning the gap. The CDR3 is 16 residues long. CDR3: CASSQDLGVPNEKLFF. DNA of the CDR3: TGCGCCAGCAGCCAAGATCTAGGGGTACCTAATGAAAAACTGTTTTTT.

The table lists this clone with a count of one. V is TRBV12-3 or TRBV12-4 and J is TRBJ2-2; unclear D gene. The CDR3 loop spans 13 amino acids. V was trimmed by 5 bases and J by 10 bases, leaving 14 bases between them. The DNA for the CDR3 is TGTGCCAGCAGTGCCTTGGTGGCTGAGGAGCTGTTTTTT. It translates to CASSALVAEELFF.

The CDR3 DNA sequence: TGTGCCAGCAGCTTAGGTACTAGCGGGGGGAATGAGCAGTTCTTC. This translates into CASSLGTSGGNEQFF. The chain is built from TRBV7-2 and TRBJ2-1; TRBD2 aligns across 12 bases. Germline loops: CDR1 SGHTA, CDR2 FQGNSA. Trimming removed 1 base from V and 7 bases from J; junction bases left unmatched: 2. This CDR3 contains 15 residues. The variable domain in full, completed from reference TRBV7-2 and TRBJ2-1, reads GAGVSQSPSNKVTEKGKDVELRCDPISGHTALYWYRQSLGQGLEFLIYFQGNSAPDKSGLPSDRFSAERTGGSVSTLTIQRTQQEDSAVYLCASSLGTSGGNEQFFGPGTRLTVL.